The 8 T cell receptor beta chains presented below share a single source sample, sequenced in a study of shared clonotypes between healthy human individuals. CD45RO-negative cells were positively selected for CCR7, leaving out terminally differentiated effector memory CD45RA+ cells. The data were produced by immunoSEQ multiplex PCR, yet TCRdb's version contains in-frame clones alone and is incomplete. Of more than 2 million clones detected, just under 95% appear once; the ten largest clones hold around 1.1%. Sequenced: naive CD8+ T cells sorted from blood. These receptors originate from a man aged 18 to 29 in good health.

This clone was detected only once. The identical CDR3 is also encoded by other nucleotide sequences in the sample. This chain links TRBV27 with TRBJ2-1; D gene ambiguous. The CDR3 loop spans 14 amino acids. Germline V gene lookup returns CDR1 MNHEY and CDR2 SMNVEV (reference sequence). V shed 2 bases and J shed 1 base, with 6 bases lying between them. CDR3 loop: CASSLATSYNEQFF. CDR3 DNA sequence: TGTGCCAGCAGTTTAGCAACTTCCTACAATGAGCAGTTCTTC.

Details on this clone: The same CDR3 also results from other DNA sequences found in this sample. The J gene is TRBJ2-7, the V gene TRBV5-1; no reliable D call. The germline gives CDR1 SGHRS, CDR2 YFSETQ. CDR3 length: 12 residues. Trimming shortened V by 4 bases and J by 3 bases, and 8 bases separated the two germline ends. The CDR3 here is CASSPDFYEQYF. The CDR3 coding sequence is TGCGCCAGCAGCCCCGACTTCTACGAGCAGTACTTC. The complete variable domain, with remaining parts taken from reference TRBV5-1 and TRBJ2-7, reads KAGVTQTPRYLIKTRGQQVTLSCSPISGHRSVSWYQQTPGQGLQFLFEYFSETQRNKGNFPGRFSGRQFSNSRSEMNVSTLELGDSALYLCASSPDFYEQYFGPGTRLTVT.

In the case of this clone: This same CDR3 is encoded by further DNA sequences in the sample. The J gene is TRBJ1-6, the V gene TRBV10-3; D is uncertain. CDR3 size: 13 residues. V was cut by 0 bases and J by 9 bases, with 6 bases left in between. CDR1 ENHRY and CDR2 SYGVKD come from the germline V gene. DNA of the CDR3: TGTGCCATCAGTGAGTCGAGCGGTTCACCCCTCCACTTT. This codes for CAISESSGSPLHF.

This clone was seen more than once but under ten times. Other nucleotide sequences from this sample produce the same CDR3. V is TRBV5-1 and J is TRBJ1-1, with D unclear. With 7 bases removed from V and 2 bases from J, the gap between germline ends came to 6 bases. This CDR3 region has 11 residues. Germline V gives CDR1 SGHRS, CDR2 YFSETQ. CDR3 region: CASRSNTEAFF. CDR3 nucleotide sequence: TGCGCCAGCCGCTCCAACACTGAAGCTTTCTTT.

The DNA of the CDR3 is TGTGCCAGCAGCTTTAGCGGGGCGAACACCGGGGAGCTGTTTTTT. Its protein is CASSFSGANTGELFF. The V call is TRBV7-8, the J call TRBJ2-2; the match to TRBD2 covers 8 bases. This CDR3 region has 15 residues. CDR1 is SGHVS, CDR2 FQNEAQ, per germline. The V segment lost 3 bases and the J segment 0 bases; nucleotides outside the gene matches: 0. Full variable domain (outside the CDR3, taken from reference TRBV7-8 and TRBJ2-2): GAGVSQSPRYKVAKRGQDVALRCDPISGHVSLFWYQQALGQGPEFLTYFQNEAQLDKSGLPSDRFFAERPEGSVSTLKIQRTQQEDSAVYLCASSFSGANTGELFFGEGSRLTVL.

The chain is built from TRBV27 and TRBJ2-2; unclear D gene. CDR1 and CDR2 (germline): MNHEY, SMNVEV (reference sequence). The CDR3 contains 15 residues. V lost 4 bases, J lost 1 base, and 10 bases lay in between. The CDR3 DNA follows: TGTGCCAGCAGTTCGTACCAGGTGAACACCGGGGAGCTGTTTTTT. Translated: CASSSYQVNTGELFF.

The CDR3 loop is CASSPSIAYEQYF. The CDR3, as DNA: TGCGCCAGCAGCCCCTCCATAGCCTACGAGCAGTACTTC. The chain links TRBV5-1 to TRBJ2-7; no clear D gene. V dropped 4 bases and J dropped 2 bases, with 10 bases sitting between them. Germline CDR1 reads SGHRS; CDR2 reads YFSETQ. The CDR3 consists of 13 residues.

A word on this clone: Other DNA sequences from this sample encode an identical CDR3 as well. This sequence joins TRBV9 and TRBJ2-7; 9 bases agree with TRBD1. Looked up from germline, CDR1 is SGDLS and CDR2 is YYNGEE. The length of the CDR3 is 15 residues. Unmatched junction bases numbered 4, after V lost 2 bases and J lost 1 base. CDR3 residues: CASSVGTGSSYEQYF. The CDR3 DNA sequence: TGTGCCAGCAGCGTTGGGACAGGGAGTTCCTACGAGCAGTACTTC.